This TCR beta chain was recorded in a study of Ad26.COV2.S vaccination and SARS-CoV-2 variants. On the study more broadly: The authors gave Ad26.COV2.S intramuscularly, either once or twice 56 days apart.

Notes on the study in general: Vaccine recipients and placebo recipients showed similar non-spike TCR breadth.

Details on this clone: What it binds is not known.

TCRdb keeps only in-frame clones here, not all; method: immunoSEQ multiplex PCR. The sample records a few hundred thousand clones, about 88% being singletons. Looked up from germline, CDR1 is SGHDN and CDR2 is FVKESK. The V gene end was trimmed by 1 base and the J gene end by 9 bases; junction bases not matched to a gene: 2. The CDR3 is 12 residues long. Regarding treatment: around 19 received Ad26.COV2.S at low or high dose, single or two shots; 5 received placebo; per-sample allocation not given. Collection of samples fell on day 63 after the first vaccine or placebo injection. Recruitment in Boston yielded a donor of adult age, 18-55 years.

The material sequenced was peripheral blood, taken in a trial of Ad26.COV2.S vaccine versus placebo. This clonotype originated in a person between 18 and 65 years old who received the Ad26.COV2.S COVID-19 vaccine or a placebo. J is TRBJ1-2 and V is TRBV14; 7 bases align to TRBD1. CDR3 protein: CASSQAGGSYTF. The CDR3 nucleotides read TGTGCCAGCAGCCAAGCAGGGGGGAGCTACACCTTC.